This TCR beta chain was recorded in a study of technical replicates of blood from a handful of donors. The table lists this clone with a few counts. The protocol was immunoSEQ multiplex PCR, while the TCRdb copy is restricted to in-frame clones and leaves out a portion. The sample yields more than 65,000 clones, roughly 92% seen once. This CDR3 region has 13 residues. CDR1 is SGHNT, CDR2 YENEEA, per germline. The germline V and J ends were trimmed by 1 base and 7 bases, with 8 bases remaining between them. Sequencing used T cells isolated from PBMCs. The source of this sequence is a human donor in good health. The chain has TRBV11-3 and TRBJ1-3; unclear D gene. The CDR3 spells CASSLGTGNTIYF. In DNA form, the CDR3 reads TGTGCCAGCAGCTTAGGAACGGGTAACACCATATATTTT.